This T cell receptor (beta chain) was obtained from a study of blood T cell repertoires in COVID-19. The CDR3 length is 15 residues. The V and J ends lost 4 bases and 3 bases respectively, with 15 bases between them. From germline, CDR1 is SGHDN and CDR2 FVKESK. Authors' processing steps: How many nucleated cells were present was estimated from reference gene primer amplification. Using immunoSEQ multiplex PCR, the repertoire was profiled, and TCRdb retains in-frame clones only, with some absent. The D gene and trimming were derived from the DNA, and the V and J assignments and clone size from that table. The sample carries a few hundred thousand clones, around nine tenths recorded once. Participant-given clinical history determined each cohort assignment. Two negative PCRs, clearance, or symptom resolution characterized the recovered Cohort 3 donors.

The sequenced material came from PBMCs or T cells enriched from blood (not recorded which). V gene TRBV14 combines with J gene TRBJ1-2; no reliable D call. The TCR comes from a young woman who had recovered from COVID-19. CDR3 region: CASSPTKTPYYGYTF. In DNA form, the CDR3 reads TGTGCCAGCAGCCCTACTAAGACTCCGTACTATGGCTACACCTTC.